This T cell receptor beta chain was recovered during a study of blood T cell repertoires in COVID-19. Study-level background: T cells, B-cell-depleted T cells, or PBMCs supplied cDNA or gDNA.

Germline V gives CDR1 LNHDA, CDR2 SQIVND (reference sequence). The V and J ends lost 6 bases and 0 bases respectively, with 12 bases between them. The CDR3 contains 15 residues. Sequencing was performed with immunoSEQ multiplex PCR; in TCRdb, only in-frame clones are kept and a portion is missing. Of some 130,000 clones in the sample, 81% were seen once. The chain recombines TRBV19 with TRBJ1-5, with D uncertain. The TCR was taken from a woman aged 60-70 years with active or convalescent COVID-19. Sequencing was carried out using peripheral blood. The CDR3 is CASRTDTFSNQPQHF. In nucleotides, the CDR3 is TGTGCCAGTAGAACCGACACCTTTAGCAATCAGCCCCAGCATTTT.